Shown below are 28 T cell receptor beta chains from a single sample sequenced in a study of CD8 T cells in Susac syndrome. An amount of RNA that ranged from roughly 0.5 to 1 ug was reverse transcribed with random hexamers. TCRdb analysed the immunoSEQ multiplex PCR reads with MiXCR anew, one entry per CDR3 protein. Found here are under 200,000 distinct CDR3 sequences, roughly 95% of them singletons; the top ten hold roughly 0.1%. The sample comprised CD4+ T cells from PBMCs. The origin of the receptors is a human donor in good health.

The V call is TRBV12-3 or TRBV12-4, the J call TRBJ2-4; D uncertain. CDR3 length: 13 amino acids. V lost 2 bases to trimming and J lost 0 bases, with 2 bases between them. This CDR3 is CASSLLAKNIQYF. CDR3 in DNA: TGTGCCAGCAGTTTACTAGCCAAAAACATTCAGTACTTC.

This rearrangement joins TRBV29-1 to TRBJ1-1, with 7 bases matching TRBD1. Germline lookup yields CDR1 SQVTM and CDR2 ANQGSEA. The CDR3 runs to 11 residues. J was trimmed by 11 bases and V by 7 bases; bases with no gene match: 10. The CDR3 loop is CSAESTGRAFF. The CDR3 DNA is TGCAGCGCCGAGTCGACAGGGCGGGCTTTCTTT.

V usage is TRBV6-6 and J usage is TRBJ2-6; TRBD1 matches 8 bases. The length of the CDR3 is 16 residues. Trimming removed 6 bases from V and 2 bases from J; junction bases left unmatched: 6. CDR1 is MNHNY and CDR2 is SVGAGI in the germline V gene (reference sequence). DNA of the CDR3: TGTGCCAGCAGAGGACAGGGCACGGCTGGGGCCAACGTCCTGACTTTC. Its protein product is CASRGQGTAGANVLTF.

CDR3 in DNA: TGTGCCATCAGTGAGCCCCGGGAGACCCAGTACTTC. It codes for CAISEPRETQYF. The chain has TRBV10-3 and TRBJ2-5; D gene uncertain. V was pared by 2 bases and J by 5 bases, with 6 bases between. The CDR3 contains 12 residues. Germline CDR1 reads ENHRY; CDR2 reads SYGVKD.

This chain connects TRBV9 to TRBJ2-5; no firm D call. Germline V CDR1 and CDR2: SGDLS, YYNGEE. V lost 4 bases and J 0 bases, leaving 10 bases between the germline ends. The CDR3 length is 14 residues. For the CDR3, the DNA is TGTGCCAGCAGCCCGCAGGTCAACCAAGAGACCCAGTACTTC. Its translation: CASSPQVNQETQYF.

The sample holds one count of this clonotype. The chain links TRBV12-3 or TRBV12-4 to TRBJ2-1; D may correspond to TRBD1 or TRBD2 (5 bases each). Trimming shortened V by 6 bases and J by 4 bases, and 10 bases separated the two germline ends. This CDR3 is built from 13 residues. The CDR3 is CASRRDQYNEQFF. The CDR3 DNA reads as TGTGCCAGCAGACGGGACCAATACAATGAGCAGTTCTTC.

This clonotype was recorded only once. The V gene is TRBV5-1, the J gene TRBJ1-4; TRBD1 agrees at 9 bases. The V and J ends lost 4 bases and 5 bases, in that order; junction bases with no gene match: 6. CDR1 is SGHRS, CDR2 YFSETQ, per germline. The CDR3 length is 15 residues. The CDR3 is CASSMDRGLNEKLFF. The DNA of the CDR3 is TGCGCCAGCAGCATGGACAGGGGATTAAATGAAAAACTGTTTTTT. The full variable domain, with the rest looked up from reference TRBV5-1 and TRBJ1-4, is KAGVTQTPRYLIKTRGQQVTLSCSPISGHRSVSWYQQTPGQGLQFLFEYFSETQRNKGNFPGRFSGRQFSNSRSEMNVSTLELGDSALYLCASSMDRGLNEKLFFGSGTQLSVL.

The chain links TRBV12-3 or TRBV12-4 to TRBJ2-7; tentatively, D is TRBD2 (6 bases). The ends were cut back, 3 bases at V and 4 bases at J, with 19 bases in the middle. The CDR3 runs to 16 residues. The CDR3 DNA sequence: TGTGCCAGCAGTTTCGACCCGGGACTTGGAGAATACGAGCAGTACTTC. It yields the protein CASSFDPGLGEYEQYF.

The chain joins TRBV29-1 to TRBJ2-1; 9 nucleotides match TRBD2. The CDR3 has 12 amino acids. The germline V gene has CDR1 SQVTM and CDR2 ANQGSEA. J gave up 7 bases and V 3 bases, and 1 base lay outside the gene matches. DNA of the CDR3: TGCAGCGTTGACGGACTAGCGAATGAGCAGTTCTTC. Translation gives CSVDGLANEQFF.

This sequence joins TRBV29-1 and TRBJ2-2; D is perhaps TRBD1 (6 bases). The CDR3 extends over 13 amino acids. Germline V lookup: CDR1 SQVTM, CDR2 ANQGSEA. Trimming stripped 4 bases from V and 8 bases from J, with 14 bases between. DNA of the CDR3: TGCAGCGTTGCGGCTACAGGGTCGGGGGAGCTGTTTTTT. This encodes CSVAATGSGELFF.

The chain has TRBV12-3 or TRBV12-4 and TRBJ2-5; 14 nucleotides match TRBD2. After removal of 6 bases from V and 0 bases from J, the junction contained 6 bases not matched to a gene. This CDR3 has 17 residues. The CDR3 loop reads CASSLTSGGAHQETQYF. CDR3 in DNA: TGTGCCAGCAGCCTGACTAGCGGGGGGGCCCACCAAGAGACCCAGTACTTC.

This chain connects TRBV5-1 to TRBJ1-5, with D unclear. CDR1 SGHRS and CDR2 YFSETQ come from the germline V gene. Trimming took 7 bases from V and 0 from J, leaving 14 bases between them. This CDR3 comprises 15 residues. CDR3 region: CASLPAPDSNQPQHF. The DNA for the CDR3 is TGCGCCAGCCTCCCGGCGCCCGATAGCAATCAGCCCCAGCATTTT.

V and J are TRBV11-2 and TRBJ2-1; tentatively, D is TRBD1 or TRBD2 (5 bases each). The CDR3 sequence is 16 residues long. Germline V lookup: CDR1 SGHAT, CDR2 FQNNGV. Trimming took 7 bases from V and 5 from J, leaving 21 bases between them. For the CDR3, the DNA is TGTGCCAGCACCCCCCTGGCAGCTAGAGGGGACAATGAGCAGTTCTTC. Its protein product is CASTPLAARGDNEQFF.

CDR3 loop: CATTSNYGYTF. In nucleotides, the CDR3 is TGTGCCACCACCTCGAACTATGGCTACACCTTC. V and J are TRBV19 and TRBJ1-2, with unresolved D. Germline CDR1 reads LNHDA; CDR2 reads SQIVND (reference sequence). The CDR3 is made up of 11 amino acids. Trimming removed 10 bases at V and 2 bases at J, with 8 bases between. The full variable domain, with the rest looked up from reference TRBV19 and TRBJ1-2, is DGGITQSPKYLFRKEGQNVTLSCEQNLNHDAMYWYRQDPGQGLRLIYYSQIVNDFQKGDIAEGYSVSREKKESFPLTVTSAQKNPTAFYLCATTSNYGYTFGSGTRLTVV.

This clonotype appeared once. The chain recombines TRBV27 with TRBJ2-5; 12 bases are a match to TRBD2. The CDR3 covers 17 residues. With V trimmed by 4 bases and J by 5 bases, 11 bases remained unmatched. From germline, CDR1 is MNHEY and CDR2 SMNVEV (reference sequence). Here the CDR3 reads CASSSLSLAGGRETQYF. As DNA, the CDR3 is TGTGCCAGCAGTTCCCTCTCACTAGCGGGGGGCCGGGAGACCCAGTACTTC.

The chain joins TRBV29-1 to TRBJ2-5, with 7 bases lining up with TRBD2. The CDR3 runs 14 residues. Germline CDR1 reads SQVTM; CDR2 reads ANQGSEA. V lost 4 bases to trimming and J lost 5 bases; unmatched junction nucleotides: 10. The CDR3 bases are TGCAGCGTTGGCGGGGGAGATCCCCGGGAGACCCAGTACTTC. Residues: CSVGGGDPRETQYF.

This chain links TRBV20-1 with TRBJ1-1, with 8 positions matching TRBD1. V gave up 0 bases and J gave up 7 bases; unmatched junction bases: 7. This CDR3 spans 14 amino acids. Germline CDR1 is DFQATT and CDR2 is SNEGSKA (reference sequence). CDR3 DNA sequence: TGCAGTGCTAGAGATCCCAACAGGGGGTATGAAGCTTTCTTT. Amino acids: CSARDPNRGYEAFF.

This chain joins TRBV30 and TRBJ2-3, with D perhaps matching TRBD2 (5 bases). This CDR3 has 14 residues. Per germline, CDR1 GTSNPN and CDR2 SVGIG (reference sequence). The ends were cut back, 0 bases at V and 4 bases at J, with 11 bases in the middle. CDR3: CAWSVKRVADTQYF. CDR3 nucleotides: TGTGCCTGGAGTGTAAAGAGGGTGGCAGATACGCAGTATTTT.

The J gene is TRBJ1-2, the V gene TRBV9; D is possibly TRBD1 (6 bases). The germline gives CDR1 SGDLS, CDR2 YYNGEE. The V gene lost 0 bases and the J gene lost 4 bases, with 10 bases spanning the gap. This CDR3 is built from 14 residues. The CDR3 coding sequence is TGTGCCAGCAGCGTAGAGGACAGCTTCTATGGCTACACCTTC. It encodes CASSVEDSFYGYTF.

The gene calls are TRBV18 and TRBJ2-3, with 9 bases identical to TRBD2. The CDR3 runs to 16 residues. Germline CDR1 KGHSH, CDR2 LQKENI. V trimming: 4 bases; J trimming: 5 bases; junction bases outside the gene matches: 10. CDR3 residues: CASSRDASGAVDTQYF. The CDR3 DNA reads TGTGCCAGCTCACGAGACGCTAGCGGGGCAGTAGATACGCAGTATTTT.

The rearrangement joins TRBV15 to TRBJ2-2, with a possible D match to TRBD1 (5 bases). Trimming took 0 bases from V and 7 from J, leaving 12 bases between them. The CDR3 contains 15 residues. Per the germline V gene, CDR1 is LNHNV and CDR2 is YYDKDF (reference sequence). The chain's CDR3 is CATSREGRVVGELFF. The CDR3 DNA reads as TGTGCCACCAGCAGAGAGGGCAGGGTTGTCGGGGAGCTGTTTTTT.

Worth noting for this clonotype: The conserved phenylalanine or tryptophan is not found at the CDR3 terminus, so this likely reflects a read error. The rearrangement uses TRBV20-1 and TRBJ2-7; no clear D. Germline loops: CDR1 DFQATT, CDR2 SNEGSKA (reference sequence). Trimming removed 3 bases from V and 4 bases from J, with 13 bases in between. The length of the CDR3 is 13 residues. The CDR3 protein is CSARAGSTYEQYD. CDR3 nucleotides: TGCAGTGCTAGGGCCGGGTCCACTTACGAGCAGTACGAC.

The chain couples TRBV30 to TRBJ2-1, with a tentative D call TRBD2 (6 bases). The CDR3 length is 11 residues. Germline V gene sequence: CDR1 GTSNPN, CDR2 SVGIG (reference sequence). Trimming stripped 0 bases from V and 10 bases from J, with 7 bases between. The CDR3 sequence is CAWSVRGEQFF. The CDR3 region has the DNA TGTGCCTGGAGTGTACGGGGGGAGCAGTTCTTC.

V gene TRBV12-3 or TRBV12-4 combines with J gene TRBJ2-5; D perhaps matches TRBD2 (7 bases). The CDR3 sequence is 15 residues long. The V gene lost 6 bases and the J gene lost 5 bases, with 19 bases spanning the gap. The CDR3 spells CASSPGGRGAETQYF. CDR3 nucleotide sequence: TGTGCCAGCAGCCCAGGAGGTCGGGGGGCTGAGACCCAGTACTTC.

V gene TRBV20-1 combines with J gene TRBJ1-2; D is ambiguous. V was pared by 0 bases and J by 4 bases, with 15 bases between. The CDR3 length is 15 residues. Germline V gene lookup returns CDR1 DFQATT and CDR2 SNEGSKA (reference sequence). The CDR3 sequence is CSARDRLQTIYGYTF. As DNA, the CDR3 is TGCAGTGCTAGAGATCGACTACAGACAATCTATGGCTACACCTTC.

This clonotype showed up just once. The chain has TRBV20-1 and TRBJ2-3; TRBD2 aligns across 10 bases. V was pared by 6 bases and J by 4 bases, with 13 bases of the junction left unmatched. CDR3 length: 16 amino acids. The germline V gene has CDR1 DFQATT and CDR2 SNEGSKA (reference sequence). CDR3 in amino acids: CSASDPAGGPPDTQYF. CDR3 DNA sequence: TGCAGTGCGTCCGACCCAGCGGGAGGGCCCCCAGATACGCAGTATTTT.

V gene TRBV20-1 combines with J gene TRBJ2-5; no clear D. CDR1 is DFQATT and CDR2 is SNEGSKA in the germline V gene (reference sequence). The ends were cut back, 4 bases at V and 5 bases at J, with 8 bases in the middle. The CDR3 has 11 residues. The CDR3 reads CSATLRETQYF. The CDR3 DNA follows: TGCAGTGCTACCCTCCGGGAGACCCAGTACTTC.

This rearrangement joins TRBV7-6 to TRBJ2-1; D gene unclear. The CDR3 runs 15 residues. V lost 4 bases, J lost 5 bases, and 15 bases lay in between. From germline, CDR1 is SGHVS and CDR2 FNYEAQ. The CDR3 sequence is CASSYRMARHNEQFF. The CDR3 DNA follows: TGTGCCAGCAGCTACCGCATGGCACGGCACAATGAGCAGTTCTTC.